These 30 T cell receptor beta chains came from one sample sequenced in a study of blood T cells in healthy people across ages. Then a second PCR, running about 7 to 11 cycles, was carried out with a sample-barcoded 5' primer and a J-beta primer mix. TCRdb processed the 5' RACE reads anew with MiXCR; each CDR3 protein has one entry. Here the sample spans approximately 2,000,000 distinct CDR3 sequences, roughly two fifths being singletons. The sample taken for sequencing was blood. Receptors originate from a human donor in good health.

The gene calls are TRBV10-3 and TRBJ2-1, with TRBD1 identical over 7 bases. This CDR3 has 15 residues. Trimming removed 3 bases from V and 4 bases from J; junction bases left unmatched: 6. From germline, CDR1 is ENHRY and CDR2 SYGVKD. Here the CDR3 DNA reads TGTGCCATCAGTGAAGGACAGGCGTCTTACAATGAGCAGTTCTTC. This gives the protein CAISEGQASYNEQFF.

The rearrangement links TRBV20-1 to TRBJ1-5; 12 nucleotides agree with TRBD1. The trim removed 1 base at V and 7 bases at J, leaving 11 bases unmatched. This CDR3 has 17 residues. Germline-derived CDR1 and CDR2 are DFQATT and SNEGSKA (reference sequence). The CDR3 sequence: CSARGSGTGGGGQPQHF. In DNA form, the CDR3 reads TGCAGTGCTAGAGGGTCCGGGACAGGGGGCGGCGGGCAGCCCCAGCATTTT.

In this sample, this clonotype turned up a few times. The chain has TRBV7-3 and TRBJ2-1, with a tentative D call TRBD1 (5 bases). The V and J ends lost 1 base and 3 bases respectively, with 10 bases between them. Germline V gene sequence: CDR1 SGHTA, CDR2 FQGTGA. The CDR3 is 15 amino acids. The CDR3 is CASSLKQALYNEQFF. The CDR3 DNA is TGTGCCAGCAGCTTAAAACAGGCGCTCTACAATGAGCAGTTCTTC.

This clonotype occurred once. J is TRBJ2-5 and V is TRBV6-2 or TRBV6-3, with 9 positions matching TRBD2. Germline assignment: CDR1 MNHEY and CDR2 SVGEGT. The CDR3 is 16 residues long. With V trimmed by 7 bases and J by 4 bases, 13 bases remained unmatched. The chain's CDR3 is CASTESGLAFAETQYF. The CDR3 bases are TGTGCCAGCACCGAATCGGGACTAGCATTTGCAGAGACCCAGTACTTC.

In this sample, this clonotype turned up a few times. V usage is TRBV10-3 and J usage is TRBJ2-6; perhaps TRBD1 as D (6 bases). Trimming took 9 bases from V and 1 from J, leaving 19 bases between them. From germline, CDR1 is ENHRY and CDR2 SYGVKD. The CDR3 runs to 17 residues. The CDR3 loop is CAISRGQPLSGANVLTF. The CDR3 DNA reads TGTGCCATAAGCCGCGGACAGCCCCTATCTGGGGCCAACGTCCTGACTTTC.

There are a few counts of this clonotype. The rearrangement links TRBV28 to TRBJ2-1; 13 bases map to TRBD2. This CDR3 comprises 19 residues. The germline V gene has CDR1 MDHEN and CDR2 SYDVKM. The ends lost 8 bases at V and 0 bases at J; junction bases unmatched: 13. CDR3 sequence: CASPGPGLAGRSSYNEQFF. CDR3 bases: TGTGCCAGCCCCGGCCCGGGACTAGCGGGACGAAGCTCCTACAATGAGCAGTTCTTC.

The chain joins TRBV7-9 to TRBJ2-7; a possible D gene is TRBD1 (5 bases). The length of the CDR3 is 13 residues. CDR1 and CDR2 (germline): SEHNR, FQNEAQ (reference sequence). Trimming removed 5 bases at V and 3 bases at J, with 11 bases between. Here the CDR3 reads CASSDSKYYEQYF. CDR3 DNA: TGTGCCAGCAGCGACAGTAAGTACTACGAGCAGTACTTC.

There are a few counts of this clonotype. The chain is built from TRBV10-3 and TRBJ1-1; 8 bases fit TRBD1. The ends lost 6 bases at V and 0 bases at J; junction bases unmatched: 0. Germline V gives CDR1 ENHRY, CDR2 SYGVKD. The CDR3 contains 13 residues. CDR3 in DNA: TGTGCCATCAGGGGACAGGTGAACACTGAAGCTTTCTTT. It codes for CAIRGQVNTEAFF.

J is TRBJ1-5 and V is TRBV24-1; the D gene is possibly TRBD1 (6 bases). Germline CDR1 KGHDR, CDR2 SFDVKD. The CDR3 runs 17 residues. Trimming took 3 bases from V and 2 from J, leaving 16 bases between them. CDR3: CATSDTTTGNGNQPQHF. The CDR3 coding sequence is TGTGCCACCAGTGATACAACCACAGGGAACGGCAATCAGCCCCAGCATTTT.

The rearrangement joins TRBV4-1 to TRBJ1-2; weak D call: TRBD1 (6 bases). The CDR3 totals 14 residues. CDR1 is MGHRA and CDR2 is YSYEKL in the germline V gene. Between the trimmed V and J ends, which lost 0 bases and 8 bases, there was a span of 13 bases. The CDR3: CASSQERGGKGYTF. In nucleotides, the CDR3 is TGCGCCAGCAGCCAAGAGAGGGGGGGGAAAGGCTACACCTTC.

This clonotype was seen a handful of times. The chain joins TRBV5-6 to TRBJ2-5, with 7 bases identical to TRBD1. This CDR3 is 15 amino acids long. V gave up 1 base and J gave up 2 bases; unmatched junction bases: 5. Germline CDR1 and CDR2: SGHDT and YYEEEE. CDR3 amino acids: CASSLRGTVQETQYF. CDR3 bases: TGTGCCAGCAGCTTGCGAGGGACAGTTCAAGAGACCCAGTACTTC.

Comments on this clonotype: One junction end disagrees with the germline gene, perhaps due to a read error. The CDR3: CASSLEGQSPPYERYF. The CDR3 DNA sequence: TGTGCCAGCAGCTTAGAAGGGCAGAGCCCCCCTTACGAGCGGTACTTC. The chain couples TRBV7-8 to TRBJ2-7; D is unclear. Germline V gene sequence: CDR1 SGHVS, CDR2 FQNEAQ. This CDR3 contains 16 residues.

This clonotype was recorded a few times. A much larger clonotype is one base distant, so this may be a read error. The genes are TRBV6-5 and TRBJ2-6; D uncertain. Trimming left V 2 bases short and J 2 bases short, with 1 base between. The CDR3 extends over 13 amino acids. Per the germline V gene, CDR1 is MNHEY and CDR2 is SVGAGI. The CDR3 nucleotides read TGTGCCAGCAGTTACCCTGGGGCCAACGTCCTGACTTTC. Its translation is CASSYPGANVLTF.

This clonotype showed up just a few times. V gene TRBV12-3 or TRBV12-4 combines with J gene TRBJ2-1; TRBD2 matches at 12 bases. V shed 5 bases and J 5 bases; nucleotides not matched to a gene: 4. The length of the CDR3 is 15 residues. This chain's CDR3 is CASSPSSGGDNEQFF. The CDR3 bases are TGTGCCAGCAGTCCTTCTAGCGGGGGGGACAATGAGCAGTTCTTC.

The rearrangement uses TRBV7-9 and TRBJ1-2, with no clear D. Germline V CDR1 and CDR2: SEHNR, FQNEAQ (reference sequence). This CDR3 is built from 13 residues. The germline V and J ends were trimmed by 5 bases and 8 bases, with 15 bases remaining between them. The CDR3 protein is CASSLDGARGYTF. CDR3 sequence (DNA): TGTGCCAGCAGCCTAGACGGAGCAAGAGGCTACACCTTC. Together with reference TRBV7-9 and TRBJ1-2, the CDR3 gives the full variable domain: DTGVSQNPRHKITKRGQNVTFRCDPISEHNRLYWYRQTLGQGPEFLTYFQNEAQLEKSRLLSDRFSAERPKGSFSTLEIQRTEQGDSAMYLCASSLDGARGYTFGSGTRLTVV.

The CDR3 bases are TGTGCCATCAGTGGAGGGAACAACAATGAGCAGTTCTTC. This translates into CAISGGNNNEQFF. The V call is TRBV10-3, the J call TRBJ2-1; a possible D gene is TRBD2 (5 bases). Trimming stripped 4 bases from V and 5 bases from J, with 9 bases between. The V gene's germline CDR1 is ENHRY and CDR2 SYGVKD. This CDR3 is built from 13 residues.

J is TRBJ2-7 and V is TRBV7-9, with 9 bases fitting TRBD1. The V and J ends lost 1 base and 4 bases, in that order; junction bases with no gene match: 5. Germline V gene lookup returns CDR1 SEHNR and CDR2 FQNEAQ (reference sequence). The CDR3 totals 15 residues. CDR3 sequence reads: CASSLGDRAGYEQYF. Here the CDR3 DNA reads TGTGCCAGCAGCTTAGGGGACAGGGCGGGTTACGAGCAGTACTTC.

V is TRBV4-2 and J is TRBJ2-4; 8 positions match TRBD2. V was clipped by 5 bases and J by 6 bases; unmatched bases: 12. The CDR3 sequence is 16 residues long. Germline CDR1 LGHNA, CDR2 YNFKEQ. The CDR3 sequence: CASSERGLASVNIQYF. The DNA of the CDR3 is TGTGCCAGCAGCGAACGCGGACTAGCTTCCGTAAACATTCAGTACTTC.

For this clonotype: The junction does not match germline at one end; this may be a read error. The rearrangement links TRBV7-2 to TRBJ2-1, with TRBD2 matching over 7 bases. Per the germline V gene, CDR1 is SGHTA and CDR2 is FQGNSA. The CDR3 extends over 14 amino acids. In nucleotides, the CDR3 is TGTGCCAGCAGCTTAGCGGGGGACTACAATGGGCAGTTCTTC. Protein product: CASSLAGDYNGQFF.

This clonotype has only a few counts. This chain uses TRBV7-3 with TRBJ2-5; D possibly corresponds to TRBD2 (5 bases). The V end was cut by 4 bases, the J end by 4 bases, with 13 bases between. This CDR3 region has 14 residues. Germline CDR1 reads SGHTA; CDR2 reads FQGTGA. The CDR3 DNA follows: TGTGCCAGCAGCTCGTACGGGGAGTCAGAGACCCAGTACTTC. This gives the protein CASSSYGESETQYF. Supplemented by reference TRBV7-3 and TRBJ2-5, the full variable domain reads GAGVSQTPSNKVTEKGKYVELRCDPISGHTALYWYRQSLGQGPEFLIYFQGTGAADDSGLPNDRFFAVRPEGSVSTLKIQRTERGDSAVYLCASSSYGESETQYFGPGTRLLVL.

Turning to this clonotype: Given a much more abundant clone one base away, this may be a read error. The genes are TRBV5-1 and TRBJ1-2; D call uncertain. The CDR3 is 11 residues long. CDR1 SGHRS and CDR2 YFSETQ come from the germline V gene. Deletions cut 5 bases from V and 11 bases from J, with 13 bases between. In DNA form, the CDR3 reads TGCGCCAGCAGTGAGGACGGGGTGTACACCTTC. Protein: CASSEDGVYTF.

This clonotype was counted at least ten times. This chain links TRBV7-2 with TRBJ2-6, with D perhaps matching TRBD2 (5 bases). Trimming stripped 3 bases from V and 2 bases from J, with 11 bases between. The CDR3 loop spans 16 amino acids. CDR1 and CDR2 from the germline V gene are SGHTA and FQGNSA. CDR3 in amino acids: CASSLSGSPGANVLTF. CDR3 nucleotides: TGTGCCAGCAGCTTGTCGGGGAGCCCTGGGGCCAACGTCCTGACTTTC.

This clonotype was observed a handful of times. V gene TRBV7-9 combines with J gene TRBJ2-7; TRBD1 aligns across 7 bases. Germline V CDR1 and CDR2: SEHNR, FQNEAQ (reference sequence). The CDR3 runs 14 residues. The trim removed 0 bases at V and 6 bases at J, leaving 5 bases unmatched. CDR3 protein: CASSLATGRAEQYF. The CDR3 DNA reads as TGTGCCAGCAGCTTAGCGACAGGGCGGGCCGAGCAGTACTTC.

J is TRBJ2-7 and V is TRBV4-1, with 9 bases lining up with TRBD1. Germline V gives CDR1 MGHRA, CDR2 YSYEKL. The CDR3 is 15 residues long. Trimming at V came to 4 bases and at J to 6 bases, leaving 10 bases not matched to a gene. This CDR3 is CASSPGQGTAGEQYF. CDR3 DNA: TGCGCCAGCAGCCCGGGACAGGGAACGGCTGGCGAGCAGTACTTC.

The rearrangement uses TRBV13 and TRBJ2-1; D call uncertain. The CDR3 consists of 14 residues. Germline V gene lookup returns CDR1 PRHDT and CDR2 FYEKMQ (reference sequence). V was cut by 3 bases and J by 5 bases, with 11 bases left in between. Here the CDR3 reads CASSFLADHNEQFF. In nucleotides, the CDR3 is TGTGCCAGCAGCTTTCTGGCGGACCACAATGAGCAGTTCTTC.

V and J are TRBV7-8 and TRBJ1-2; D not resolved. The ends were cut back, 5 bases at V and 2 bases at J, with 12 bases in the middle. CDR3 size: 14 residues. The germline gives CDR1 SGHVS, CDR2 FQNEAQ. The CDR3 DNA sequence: TGTGCCAGCAGCCAGCGGATATCCAACTATGGCTACACCTTC. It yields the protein CASSQRISNYGYTF.

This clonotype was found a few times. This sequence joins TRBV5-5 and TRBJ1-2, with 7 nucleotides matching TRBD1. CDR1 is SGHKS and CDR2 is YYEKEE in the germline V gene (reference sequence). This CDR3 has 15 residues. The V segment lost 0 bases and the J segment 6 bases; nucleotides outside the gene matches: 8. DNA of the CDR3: TGTGCCAGCAGCTTGGTTACAGGGGCGATAGATGGCTACACCTTC. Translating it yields CASSLVTGAIDGYTF.

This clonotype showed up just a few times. The chain's CDR3 is CAISTGTGGTDTQYF. The CDR3, as DNA: TGTGCCATCTCCACCGGGACAGGGGGCACAGATACGCAGTATTTT. The chain links TRBV10-3 to TRBJ2-3; 10 positions match TRBD1. The CDR3 consists of 15 residues. Looked up from germline, CDR1 is ENHRY and CDR2 is SYGVKD. J lost 1 base, V lost 8 bases, and 6 bases had no gene match.

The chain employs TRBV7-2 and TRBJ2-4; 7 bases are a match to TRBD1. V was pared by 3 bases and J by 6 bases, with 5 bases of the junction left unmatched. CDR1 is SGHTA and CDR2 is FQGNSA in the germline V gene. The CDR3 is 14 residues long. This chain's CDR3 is CASSLFGTANIQYF. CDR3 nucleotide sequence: TGTGCCAGCAGCTTGTTCGGGACAGCAAACATTCAGTACTTC.

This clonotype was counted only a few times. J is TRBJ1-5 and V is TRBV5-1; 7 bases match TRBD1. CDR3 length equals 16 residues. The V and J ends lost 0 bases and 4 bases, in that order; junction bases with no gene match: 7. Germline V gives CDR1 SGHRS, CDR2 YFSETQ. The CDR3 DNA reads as TGCGCCAGCAGCTTGGCCCCAACAGGGGCAAATCAGCCCCAGCATTTT. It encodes CASSLAPTGANQPQHF.